These T cell receptor beta chains were read from a single sample in a study of T cells expressing NK-cell markers. One entry per CDR3 protein, without DNA, is what TCRdb gives after re-calling the 5' RACE reads. This sample's clone table lists approximately 440,000 distinct CDR3 sequences. Sequences were obtained from blood T cells: a sorted CD56 or NKG2C T cell subset, CD4+ or CD8+ T cells, or bulk PBMC T cells (not recorded which). These receptors were obtained from a woman aged 45 to 65 in good health. CDR3s include the opening cysteine and the closing phenylalanine or tryptophan.

V,length,J,CDR3
TRBV15,19,TRBJ1-1,CATSRDKGTGQTSDTEAFF
TRBV18,17,TRBJ2-3,CASSPPQGLAGRDTQYF
TRBV2,15,TRBJ2-5,CASSEGAAGSKTQYF
TRBV4-2,16,TRBJ2-5,CASSQDYSGSEETQYF
TRBV11-3,15,TRBJ1-4,CASSTVFATNEKLFF
TRBV20-1,15,TRBJ2-3,CSANQQGGFTDTQYF
TRBV12-3/TRBV12-4,15,TRBJ2-2,CASSLPGTVTGELFF
TRBV2,16,TRBJ2-1,CASSFRTRSSYNEQFF
TRBV7-6,13,TRBJ1-5,CASTSREGQPQHF
TRBV11-2,16,TRBJ2-1,CASSLDLSSGSNEQFF
TRBV24-1,14,TRBJ1-5,CATSDWDQGGPQHF
TRBV20-1,18,TRBJ1-2,CSAREKGRSTALGYGYTF
TRBV24-1,16,TRBJ2-3,CATSDPKAGHTDTQYF
TRBV7-8,16,TRBJ2-7,CASSFATGYRLEGQYF
TRBV12-3/TRBV12-4,14,TRBJ2-7,CASSPPNQYYEQYF
TRBV12-3/TRBV12-4,16,TRBJ1-5,CASSPHVGRGNQPQHF
TRBV5-1,15,TRBJ1-1,CASSLLDSMNTEAFF
TRBV21-1,14,TRBJ1-1,CASSKDRGDTEAFF
TRBV12-3/TRBV12-4,15,TRBJ1-3,CASSPPRQGTNTIYF
TRBV20-1,14,TRBJ1-4,CSALGQRLNEKLFF
TRBV2,16,TRBJ2-5,CASSYDRGGSLETQYF
TRBV3-1,14,TRBJ2-1,CASSQRDRVKEQFF
TRBV29-1,12,TRBJ2-1,CSVPSSYNEQFF
TRBV11-1,15,TRBJ2-3,CASSAKTGNTDTQYF
TRBV20-1,13,TRBJ2-1,CSARLQEGIGQFF
TRBV25-1,17,TRBJ2-3,CASSARPGQGTTDTQYF
TRBV6-5,17,TRBJ2-6,CASREGQGIVGANVLTF
TRBV7-8,16,TRBJ2-1,CASSSPWTTSYNEQFF
TRBV6-5,15,TRBJ1-1,CASSYRSVSNTEAFF
TRBV27,15,TRBJ2-7,CASSPGGVGRYEQYF